The present entry profiles one TCR beta chain with its context. The entry originates in a study of CD8 T cells in Susac syndrome. Reverse transcription of about 0.45 to 1 ug RNA used random hexamers. TCR beta CDR3 was amplified by immunoSEQ covering 54 Vbeta and 13 Jbeta. TCRdb re-derived calls from the immunoSEQ multiplex PCR reads in MiXCR, one entry per CDR3 protein. The sample carries more than 55,000 distinct CDR3 sequences, over 90% recorded once. This CDR3 spans 16 amino acids. Germline V gene lookup returns CDR1 SGHVS and CDR2 FQNEAQ. Trimming stripped 5 bases from V and 0 bases from J, with 13 bases between. Blood CD8+ and CD4+ T cells underwent high-throughput TCR beta sequencing.

The chain employs TRBV7-8 and TRBJ2-2, with D maybe TRBD2 (7 bases). Sequenced input: CD4+ T cells from PBMCs. This receptor was taken from a human donor with multiple sclerosis. The CDR3 region is CASSPVGGANTGELFF. CDR3 bases: TGTGCCAGCAGCCCAGTAGGGGGGGCGAACACCGGGGAGCTGTTTTTT.